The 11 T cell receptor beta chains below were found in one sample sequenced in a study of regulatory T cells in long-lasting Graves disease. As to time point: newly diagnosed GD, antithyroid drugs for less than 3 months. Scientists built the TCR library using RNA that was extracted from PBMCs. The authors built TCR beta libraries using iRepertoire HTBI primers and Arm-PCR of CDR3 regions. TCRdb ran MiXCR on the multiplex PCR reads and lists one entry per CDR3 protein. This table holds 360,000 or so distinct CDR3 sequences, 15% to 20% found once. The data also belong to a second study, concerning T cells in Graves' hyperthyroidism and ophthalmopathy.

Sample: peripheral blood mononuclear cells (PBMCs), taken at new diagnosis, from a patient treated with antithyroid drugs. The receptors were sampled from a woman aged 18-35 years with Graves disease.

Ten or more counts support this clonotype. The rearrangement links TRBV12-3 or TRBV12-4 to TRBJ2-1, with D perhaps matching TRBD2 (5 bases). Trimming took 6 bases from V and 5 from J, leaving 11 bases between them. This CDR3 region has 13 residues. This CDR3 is CASRDGLNNEQFF. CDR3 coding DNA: TGTGCCAGCAGGGACGGACTCAACAATGAGCAGTTCTTC.

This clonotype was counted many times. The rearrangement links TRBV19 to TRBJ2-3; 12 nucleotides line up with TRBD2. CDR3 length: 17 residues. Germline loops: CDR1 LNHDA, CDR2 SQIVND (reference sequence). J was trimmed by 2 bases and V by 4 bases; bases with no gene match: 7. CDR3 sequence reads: CASSTLGTSGPTDTQYF. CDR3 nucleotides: TGTGCCAGTAGTACCCTCGGGACTAGCGGGCCCACAGATACGCAGTATTTT.

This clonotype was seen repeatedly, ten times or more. As DNA, the CDR3 is TGTGCCACCAGCAGAGATTACTACGAGCAGTACTTC. Its protein is CATSRDYYEQYF. V gene TRBV15 combines with J gene TRBJ2-7; no clear D gene. The CDR3 spans 12 residues. Trimming shortened V by 0 bases and J by 3 bases, and 3 bases separated the two germline ends. Germline V gives CDR1 LNHNV, CDR2 YYDKDF (reference sequence).

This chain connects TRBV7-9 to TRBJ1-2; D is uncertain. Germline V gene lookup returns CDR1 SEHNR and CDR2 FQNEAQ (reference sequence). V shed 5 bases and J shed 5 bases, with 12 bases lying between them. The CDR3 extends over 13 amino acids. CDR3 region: CASSPSAPYGYTF. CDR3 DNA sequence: TGTGCCAGCAGCCCCTCGGCCCCTTATGGCTACACCTTC.

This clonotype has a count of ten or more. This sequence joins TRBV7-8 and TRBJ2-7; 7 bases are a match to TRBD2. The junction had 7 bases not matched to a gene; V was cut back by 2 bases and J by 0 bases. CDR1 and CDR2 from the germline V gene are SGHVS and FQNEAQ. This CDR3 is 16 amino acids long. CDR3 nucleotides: TGTGCCAGCAGCTTACTGGCGGGGGTGAGCTCCTACGAGCAGTACTTC. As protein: CASSLLAGVSSYEQYF.

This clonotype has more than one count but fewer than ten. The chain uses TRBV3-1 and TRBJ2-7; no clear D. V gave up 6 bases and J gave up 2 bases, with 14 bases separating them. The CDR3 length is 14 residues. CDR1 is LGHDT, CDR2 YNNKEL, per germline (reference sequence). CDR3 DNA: TGTGCCAGCAGGTTGCTTCATTCCGCCTACGAGCAGTACTTC. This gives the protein CASRLLHSAYEQYF.

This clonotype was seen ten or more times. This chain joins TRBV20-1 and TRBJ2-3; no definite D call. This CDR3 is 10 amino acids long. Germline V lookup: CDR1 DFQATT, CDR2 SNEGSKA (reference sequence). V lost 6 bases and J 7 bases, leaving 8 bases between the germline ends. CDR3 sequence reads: CSAVLHTQYF. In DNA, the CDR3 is TGCAGTGCCGTCCTTCATACGCAGTATTTT.

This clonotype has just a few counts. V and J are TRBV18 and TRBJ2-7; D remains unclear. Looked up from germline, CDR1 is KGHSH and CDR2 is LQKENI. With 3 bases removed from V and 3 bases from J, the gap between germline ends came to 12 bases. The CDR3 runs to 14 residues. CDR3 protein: CASSPTARNYEQYF. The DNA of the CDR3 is TGTGCCAGCTCACCTACGGCACGGAACTACGAGCAGTACTTC.

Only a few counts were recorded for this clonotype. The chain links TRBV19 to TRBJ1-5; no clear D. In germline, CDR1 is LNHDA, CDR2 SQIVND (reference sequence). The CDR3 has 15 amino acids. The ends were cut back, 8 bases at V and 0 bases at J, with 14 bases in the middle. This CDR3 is CASGQNTYSNQPQHF. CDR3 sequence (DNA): TGTGCCAGTGGGCAGAACACATATAGCAATCAGCCCCAGCATTTT.

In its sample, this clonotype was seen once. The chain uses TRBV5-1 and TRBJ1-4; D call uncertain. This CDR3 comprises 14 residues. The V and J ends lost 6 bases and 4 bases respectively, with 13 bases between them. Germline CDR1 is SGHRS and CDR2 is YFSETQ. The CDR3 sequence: CASKGQTNNEKLFF. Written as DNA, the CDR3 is TGCGCCAGCAAGGGCCAGACCAATAATGAAAAACTGTTTTTT.

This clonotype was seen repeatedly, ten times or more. CDR3 sequence reads: CASSPLRGAEAFF. The CDR3 nucleotides are TGTGCCAGCAGCCCCCTTAGGGGGGCTGAAGCTTTCTTT. The rearrangement links TRBV28 to TRBJ1-1, with a possible D match to TRBD1 (6 bases). CDR1 is MDHEN and CDR2 is SYDVKM in the germline V gene. The CDR3 sequence is 13 residues long. V was trimmed by 6 bases and J by 6 bases, leaving 14 bases between them.